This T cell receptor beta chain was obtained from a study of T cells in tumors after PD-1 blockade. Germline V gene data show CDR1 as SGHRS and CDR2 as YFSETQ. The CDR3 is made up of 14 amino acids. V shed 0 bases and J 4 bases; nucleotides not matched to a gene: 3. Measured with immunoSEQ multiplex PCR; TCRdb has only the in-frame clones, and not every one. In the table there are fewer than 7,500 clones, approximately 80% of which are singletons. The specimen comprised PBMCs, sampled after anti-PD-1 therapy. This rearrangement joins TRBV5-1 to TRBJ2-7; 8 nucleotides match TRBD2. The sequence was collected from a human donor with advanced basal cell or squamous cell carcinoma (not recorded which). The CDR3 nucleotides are TGCGCCAGCAGCTTGGAGGGACTAGTTTACGAGCAGTACTTC. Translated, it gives CASSLEGLVYEQYF.